This T cell receptor beta chain came from a study of blood T cell repertoires in COVID-19. Study background: The study drew acute and convalescent COVID-19 samples from the United States, Italy and Spain.

The assay was immunoSEQ multiplex PCR, and TCRdb's table has in-frame clones only and misses some. The sample contains almost 400,000 clones, approximately 89% of which appear only once. CDR1 and CDR2 (germline): SNHLY, FYNNEI. This CDR3 comprises 15 residues. V lost 6 bases, J lost 4 bases, and 13 bases lay in between. Participants spanned ages about 18 to 90 years and resided in over 20 US areas. For recovered donors of Cohort 3, there were two negative PCRs, clearance, or symptom resolution. V gene TRBV2 combines with J gene TRBJ2-6, with D possibly matching TRBD1 (6 bases). The receptor comes from a woman in her 30s who had recovered from COVID-19. Sequenced: PBMCs or T cells enriched from blood (not recorded which). The CDR3 is CASRTGVSGANVLTF. The CDR3 coding sequence is TGTGCCAGCAGGACAGGTGTTTCCGGGGCCAACGTCCTGACTTTC.